These T cell receptor beta chains were read from a single sample in a study of cytomegalovirus exposure and HLA in healthy donors. Sequencing used immunoSEQ multiplex PCR; TCRdb keeps in-frame clones, though not all of them. The sample lists 63,000 or so clones, 70% to 75% occurring once. Sequencing was done on a sample of PBMCs. The receptors were sampled from a woman aged 25-40 years in good health and CMV-seropositive. CDR3s include the opening cysteine and the closing phenylalanine or tryptophan. The D gene is left open where the match is weak.

TRBV29-1	TRBD1	TRBJ1-1	CSVTTGETEAFF
TRBV5-5	-	TRBJ2-1	CASSGQGWVEQFF
TRBV30	TRBD1	TRBJ2-7	CAWSRDRGSEQYF
TRBV7-2	-	TRBJ2-3	CASSLGVSTDTQYF
TRBV28	TRBD1	TRBJ1-2	CASSYRGRINGYTF
TRBV9	-	TRBJ2-3	CASSASGLTDTQYF
TRBV13	-	TRBJ1-1	CASSNRQEKNTEAFF
TRBV5-4	-	TRBJ1-1	CASSLAGAAFF
TRBV28	-	TRBJ2-1	CASSFIVKYNEQFF
TRBV6-5	-	TRBJ1-1	CASSTGRNTEAFF
TRBV29-1	-	TRBJ1-1	CSVGQTLTGAFF
TRBV2	-	TRBJ1-2	CVSSRGPYGYTF
TRBV6-5	TRBD2	TRBJ2-7	CASSLSGLTYEQYF
TRBV7-2	TRBD2	TRBJ2-2	CASSLAGGMRELFF
TRBV5-4	-	TRBJ1-1	CASSLTADREAFF
TRBV29-1	-	TRBJ1-1	CSVYEATEAFF
TRBV29-1	-	TRBJ1-1	CSVASGASLNTEAFF